This record looks at one T cell receptor (beta chain) sequence and its context. The method was immunoSEQ multiplex PCR; TCRdb's version includes in-frame clones alone and lacks a portion of them. The data contain about half a million clones, approximately 81% of them singletons. The CDR3 has 15 amino acids. CDR1 and CDR2 from the germline V gene are MNHNS and SASEGT. Between the trimmed V and J ends, which lost 1 base and 0 bases, there was a span of 10 bases. This specimen comes from a study of shared clonotypes between healthy human individuals. The chain links TRBV6-1 to TRBJ2-7; tentative D call: TRBD2 (6 bases). The TCR originated in a woman between 35 and 50 years old in good health. Some clones in this sample may be carry-over from other donors' samples. The sequencing input was PBMCs. DNA of the CDR3: TGTGCCAGCAGTGAAGATAACGGGAGCTCCTACGAGCAGTACTTC. Its protein is CASSEDNGSSYEQYF.